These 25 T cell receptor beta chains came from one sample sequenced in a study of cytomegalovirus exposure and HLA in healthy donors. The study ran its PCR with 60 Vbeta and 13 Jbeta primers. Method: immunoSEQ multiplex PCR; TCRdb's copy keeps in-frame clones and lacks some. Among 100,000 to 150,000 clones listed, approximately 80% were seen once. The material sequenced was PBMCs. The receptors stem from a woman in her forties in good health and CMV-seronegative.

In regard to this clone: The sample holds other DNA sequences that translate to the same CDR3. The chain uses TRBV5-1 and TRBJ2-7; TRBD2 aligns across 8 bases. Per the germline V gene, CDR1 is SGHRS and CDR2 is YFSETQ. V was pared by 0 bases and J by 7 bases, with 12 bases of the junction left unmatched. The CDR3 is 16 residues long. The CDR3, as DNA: TGCGCCAGCAGCTTGGGCTCCGGGACTAGTGGGATGGAGCAGTACTTC. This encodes CASSLGSGTSGMEQYF.

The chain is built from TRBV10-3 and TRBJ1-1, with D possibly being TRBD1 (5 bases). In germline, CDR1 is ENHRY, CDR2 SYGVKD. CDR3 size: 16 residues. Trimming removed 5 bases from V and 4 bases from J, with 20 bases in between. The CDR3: CAISPIVGGYGTEAFF. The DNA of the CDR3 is TGTGCCATCAGTCCTATCGTGGGGGGGTATGGCACTGAAGCTTTCTTT.

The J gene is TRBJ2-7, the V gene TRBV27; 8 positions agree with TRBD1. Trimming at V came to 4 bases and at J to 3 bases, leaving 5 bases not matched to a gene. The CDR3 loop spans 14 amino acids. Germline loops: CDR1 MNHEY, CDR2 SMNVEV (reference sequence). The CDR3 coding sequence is TGTGCCAGCAGTTATCAGGGGGCGAACTACGAGCAGTACTTC. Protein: CASSYQGANYEQYF.

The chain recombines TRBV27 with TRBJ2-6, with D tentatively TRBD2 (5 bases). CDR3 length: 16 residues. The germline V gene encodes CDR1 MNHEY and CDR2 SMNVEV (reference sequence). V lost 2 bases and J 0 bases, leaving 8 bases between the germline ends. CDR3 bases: TGTGCCAGCAGTTTAACGGGAAGCTCTGGGGCCAACGTCCTGACTTTC. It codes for CASSLTGSSGANVLTF.

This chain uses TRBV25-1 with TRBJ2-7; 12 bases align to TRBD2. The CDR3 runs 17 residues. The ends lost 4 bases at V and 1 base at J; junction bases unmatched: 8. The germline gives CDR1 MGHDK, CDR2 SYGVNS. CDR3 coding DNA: TGTGCCAGCAGTGCGACTAGCGGGAGTAGAAGATCCTACGAGCAGTACTTC. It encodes CASSATSGSRRSYEQYF.

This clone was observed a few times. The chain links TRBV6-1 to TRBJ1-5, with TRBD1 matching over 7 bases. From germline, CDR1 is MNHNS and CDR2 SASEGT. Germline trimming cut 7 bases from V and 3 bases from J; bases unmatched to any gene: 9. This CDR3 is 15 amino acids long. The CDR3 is CASTKTGADNQPQHF. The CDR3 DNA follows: TGTGCCAGCACGAAAACAGGGGCGGACAATCAGCCCCAGCATTTT.

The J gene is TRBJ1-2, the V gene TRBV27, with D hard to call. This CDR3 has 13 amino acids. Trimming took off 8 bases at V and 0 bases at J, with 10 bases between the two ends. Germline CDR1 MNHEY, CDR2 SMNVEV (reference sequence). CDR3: CASGRRTNYGYTF. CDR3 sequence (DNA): TGTGCCAGCGGTCGGAGGACTAACTATGGCTACACCTTC.

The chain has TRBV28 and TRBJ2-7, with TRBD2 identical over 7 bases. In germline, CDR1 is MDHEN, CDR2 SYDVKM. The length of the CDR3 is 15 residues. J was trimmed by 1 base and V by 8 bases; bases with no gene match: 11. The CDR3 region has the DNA TGTGCCAGCTCCAAACTGGCTAGCGGATCCTACGAGCAGTACTTC. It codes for CASSKLASGSYEQYF.

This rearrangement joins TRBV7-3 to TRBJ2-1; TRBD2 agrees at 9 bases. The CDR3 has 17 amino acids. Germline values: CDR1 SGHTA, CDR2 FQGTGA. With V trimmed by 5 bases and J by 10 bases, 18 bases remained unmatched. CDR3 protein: CASSPTSGGSHSVEQFF. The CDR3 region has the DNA TGTGCCAGCAGCCCGACTAGCGGAGGTTCCCATTCTGTGGAGCAGTTCTTC.

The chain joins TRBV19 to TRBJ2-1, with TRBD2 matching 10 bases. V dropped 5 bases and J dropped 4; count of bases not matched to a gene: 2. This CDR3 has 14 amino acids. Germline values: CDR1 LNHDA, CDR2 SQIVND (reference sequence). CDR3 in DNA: TGTGCCAGTAGTCCAGCGGGGGGGTACAATGAGCAGTTCTTC. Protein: CASSPAGGYNEQFF.

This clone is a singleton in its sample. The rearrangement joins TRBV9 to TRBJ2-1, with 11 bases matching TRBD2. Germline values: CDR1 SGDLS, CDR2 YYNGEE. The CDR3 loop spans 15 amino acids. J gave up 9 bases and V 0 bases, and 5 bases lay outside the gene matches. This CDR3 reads CASSVVDSGGGEQFF. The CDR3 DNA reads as TGTGCCAGCAGCGTAGTCGATAGCGGGGGGGGTGAGCAGTTCTTC.

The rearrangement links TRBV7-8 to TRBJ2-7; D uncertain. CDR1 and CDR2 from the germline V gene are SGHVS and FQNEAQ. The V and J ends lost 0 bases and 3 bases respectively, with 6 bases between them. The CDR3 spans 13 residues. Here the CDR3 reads CASSLAASYEQYF. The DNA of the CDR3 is TGTGCCAGCAGCTTAGCAGCGAGCTACGAGCAGTACTTC. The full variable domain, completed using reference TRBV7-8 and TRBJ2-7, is GAGVSQSPRYKVAKRGQDVALRCDPISGHVSLFWYQQALGQGPEFLTYFQNEAQLDKSGLPSDRFFAERPEGSVSTLKIQRTQQEDSAVYLCASSLAASYEQYFGPGTRLTVT.

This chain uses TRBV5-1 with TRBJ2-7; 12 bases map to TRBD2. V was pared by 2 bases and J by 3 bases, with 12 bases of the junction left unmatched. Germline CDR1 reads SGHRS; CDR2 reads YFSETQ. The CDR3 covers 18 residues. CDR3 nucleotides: TGCGCCAGCAGCTTCGGACTAGCGGGACTCCTTGGGAGCTACGAGCAGTACTTC. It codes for CASSFGLAGLLGSYEQYF. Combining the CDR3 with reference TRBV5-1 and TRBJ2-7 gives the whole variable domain KAGVTQTPRYLIKTRGQQVTLSCSPISGHRSVSWYQQTPGQGLQFLFEYFSETQRNKGNFPGRFSGRQFSNSRSEMNVSTLELGDSALYLCASSFGLAGLLGSYEQYFGPGTRLTVT.

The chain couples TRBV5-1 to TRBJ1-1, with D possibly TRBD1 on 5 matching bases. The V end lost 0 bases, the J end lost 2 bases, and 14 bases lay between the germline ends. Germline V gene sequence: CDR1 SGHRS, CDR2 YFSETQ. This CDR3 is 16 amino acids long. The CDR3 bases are TGCGCCAGCAGCTTGGAACCTTTACAGGTTAACACTGAAGCTTTCTTT. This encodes CASSLEPLQVNTEAFF.

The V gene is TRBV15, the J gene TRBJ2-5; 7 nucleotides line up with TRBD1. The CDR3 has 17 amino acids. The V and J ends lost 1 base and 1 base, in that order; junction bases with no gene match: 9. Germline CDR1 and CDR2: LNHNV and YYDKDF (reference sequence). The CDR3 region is CATSRGLSWDSQETQYF. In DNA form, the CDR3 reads TGTGCCACCAGCAGAGGTCTCTCGTGGGACAGCCAAGAGACCCAGTACTTC.

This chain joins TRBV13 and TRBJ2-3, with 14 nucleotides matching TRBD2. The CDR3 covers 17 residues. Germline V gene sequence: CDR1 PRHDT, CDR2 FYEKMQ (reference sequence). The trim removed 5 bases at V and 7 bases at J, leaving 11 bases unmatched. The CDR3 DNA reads TGTGCCAGCAGCCCAAGAGGACTAGCGGGAGGTGGGCATACGCAGTATTTT. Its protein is CASSPRGLAGGGHTQYF.

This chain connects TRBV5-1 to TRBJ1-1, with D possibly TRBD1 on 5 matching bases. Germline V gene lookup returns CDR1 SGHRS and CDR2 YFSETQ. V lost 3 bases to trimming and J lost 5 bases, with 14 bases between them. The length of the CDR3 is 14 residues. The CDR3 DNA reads TGCGCCAGCAGCTCCAGGAGCGGGGCAACTGAAGCTTTCTTT. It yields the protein CASSSRSGATEAFF.

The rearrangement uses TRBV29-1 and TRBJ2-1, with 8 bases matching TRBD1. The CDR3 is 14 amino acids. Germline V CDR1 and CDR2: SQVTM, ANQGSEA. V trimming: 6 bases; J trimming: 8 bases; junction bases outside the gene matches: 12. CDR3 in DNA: TGCAGCGTCCGGGACAGGTCAATACGGCATGAGCAGTTCTTC. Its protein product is CSVRDRSIRHEQFF.

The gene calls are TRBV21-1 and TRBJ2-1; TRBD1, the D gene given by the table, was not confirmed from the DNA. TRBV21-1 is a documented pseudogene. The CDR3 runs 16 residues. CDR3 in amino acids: CASGKADRGAYNEQFF. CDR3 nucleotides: TGTGCCAGCGGCAAAGCGGACAGGGGGGCCTACAATGAGCAGTTCTTC.

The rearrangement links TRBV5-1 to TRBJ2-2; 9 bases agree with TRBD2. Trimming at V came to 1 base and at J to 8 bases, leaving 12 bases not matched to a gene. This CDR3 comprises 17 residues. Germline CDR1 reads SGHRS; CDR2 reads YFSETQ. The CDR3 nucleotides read TGCGCCAGCAGCTTGTACCAGGGTTTAGCGGGAGTTGGGGAGCTGTTTTTT. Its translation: CASSLYQGLAGVGELFF. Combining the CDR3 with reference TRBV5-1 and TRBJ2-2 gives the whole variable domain KAGVTQTPRYLIKTRGQQVTLSCSPISGHRSVSWYQQTPGQGLQFLFEYFSETQRNKGNFPGRFSGRQFSNSRSEMNVSTLELGDSALYLCASSLYQGLAGVGELFFGEGSRLTVL.

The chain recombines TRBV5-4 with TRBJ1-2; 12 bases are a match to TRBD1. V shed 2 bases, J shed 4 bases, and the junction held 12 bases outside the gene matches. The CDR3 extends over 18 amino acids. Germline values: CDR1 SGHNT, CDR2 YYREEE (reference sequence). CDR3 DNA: TGTGCCAGCAGCTTAGACCGCGGGACAGGGGGCCTTCCCTATGGCTACACCTTC. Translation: CASSLDRGTGGLPYGYTF.

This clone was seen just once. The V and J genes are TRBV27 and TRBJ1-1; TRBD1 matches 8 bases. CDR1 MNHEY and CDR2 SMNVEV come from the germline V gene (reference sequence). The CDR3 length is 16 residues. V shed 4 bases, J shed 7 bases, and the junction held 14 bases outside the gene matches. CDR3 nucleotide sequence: TGTGCCAGCAGTTGGGGCCCGAACAGGGGGGTAGGTGAAGCTTTCTTT. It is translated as CASSWGPNRGVGEAFF.

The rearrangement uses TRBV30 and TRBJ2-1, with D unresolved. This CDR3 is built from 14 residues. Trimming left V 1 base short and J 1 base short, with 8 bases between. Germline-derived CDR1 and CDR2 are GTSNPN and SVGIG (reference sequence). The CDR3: CAWSETSSYNEQFF. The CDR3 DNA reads TGTGCCTGGAGTGAAACGAGTTCCTACAATGAGCAGTTCTTC.

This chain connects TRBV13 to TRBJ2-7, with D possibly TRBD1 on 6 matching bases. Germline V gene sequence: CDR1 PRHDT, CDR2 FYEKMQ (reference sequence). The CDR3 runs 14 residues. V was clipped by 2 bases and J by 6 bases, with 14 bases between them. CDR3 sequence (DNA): TGTGCCAGCAGCTTAAACACAGGGCTCTCCGAGCAGTACTTC. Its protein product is CASSLNTGLSEQYF. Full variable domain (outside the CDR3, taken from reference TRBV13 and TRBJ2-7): AAGVIQSPRHLIKEKRETATLKCYPIPRHDTVYWYQQGPGQDPQFLISFYEKMQSDKGSIPDRFSAQQFSDYHSELNMSSLELGDSALYFCASSLNTGLSEQYFGPGTRLTVT.

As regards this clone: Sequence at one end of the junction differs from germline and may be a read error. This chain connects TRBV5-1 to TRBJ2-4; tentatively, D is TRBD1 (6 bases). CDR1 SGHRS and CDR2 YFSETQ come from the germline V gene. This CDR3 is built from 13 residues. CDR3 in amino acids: CASSAGDKNSQYF. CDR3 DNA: TGCGCCAGCAGCGCCGGGGACAAAAACAGTCAGTACTTC. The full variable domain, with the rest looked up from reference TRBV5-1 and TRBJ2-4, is KAGVTQTPRYLIKTRGQQVTLSCSPISGHRSVSWYQQTPGQGLQFLFEYFSETQRNKGNFPGRFSGRQFSNSRSEMNVSTLELGDSALYLCASSAGDKNSQYFGAGTRLSVL.